These 20 T cell receptor beta chains were all obtained from the same sample, sequenced in a study of T cells in Graves' hyperthyroidism and ophthalmopathy. Amplification of TCR beta CDR3 regions used RNA as the template. The HTBI primer set was used in a first-round RT-PCR of the TCR CDR3. TCRdb used MiXCR to reprocess the multiplex PCR reads, holding one entry per CDR3 protein. This sample has about half a million distinct CDR3 sequences, with 24% found just once. Sequencing was carried out using blood. Receptors originate from a woman younger than 45 with Graves' ophthalmopathy.

This clonotype occurred many times. J is TRBJ2-7 and V is TRBV11-2; TRBD1 agrees at 8 bases. This CDR3 has 15 amino acids. V shed 0 bases, J shed 1 base, and the junction held 2 bases outside the gene matches. Looked up from germline, CDR1 is SGHAT and CDR2 is FQNNGV. The DNA for the CDR3 is TGTGCCAGCAGCTTAGATCAGGGGGCATCCTACGAGCAGTACTTC. The encoded protein is CASSLDQGASYEQYF.

The chain links TRBV5-1 to TRBJ1-2, with 10 bases lining up with TRBD1. The length of the CDR3 is 15 residues. V lost 2 bases and J lost 7; bases outside the gene matches: 8. In germline, CDR1 is SGHRS, CDR2 YFSETQ. CDR3 nucleotide sequence: TGCGCCAGCAGCTTATGGGACAGGGGTTCAGGTGGCTACACCTTC. This gives the protein CASSLWDRGSGGYTF.

This clonotype showed up just a few times. The chain combines TRBV20-1 with TRBJ2-7; TRBD1 might be the D (6 bases). CDR3 size: 13 residues. The germline gives CDR1 DFQATT, CDR2 SNEGSKA (reference sequence). Trimming shortened V by 6 bases and J by 2 bases, and 14 bases separated the two germline ends. For the CDR3, the DNA is TGCAGTGCAAGGGGGTCGACTACCTACGAGCAGTACTTC. Translating gives CSARGSTTYEQYF.

This clonotype was counted at least ten times. The V and J genes are TRBV19 and TRBJ2-5; 8 bases match TRBD2. V was pared by 6 bases and J by 5 bases, with 8 bases of the junction left unmatched. Germline V gives CDR1 LNHDA, CDR2 SQIVND (reference sequence). The CDR3 sequence is 14 residues long. This CDR3 reads CASSLAGFGETQYF. In DNA form, the CDR3 reads TGTGCCAGTAGCCTAGCGGGCTTCGGGGAGACCCAGTACTTC. The full variable domain, in which reference TRBV19 and TRBJ2-5 provide the parts outside the CDR3, is DGGITQSPKYLFRKEGQNVTLSCEQNLNHDAMYWYRQDPGQGLRLIYYSQIVNDFQKGDIAEGYSVSREKKESFPLTVTSAQKNPTAFYLCASSLAGFGETQYFGPGTRLLVL.

There are many counts of this clonotype. This chain connects TRBV6-5 to TRBJ1-2, with 7 bases identical to TRBD1. This CDR3 contains 16 residues. V gave up 8 bases and J gave up 2 bases; unmatched junction bases: 14. The germline gives CDR1 MNHEY, CDR2 SVGAGI. CDR3 sequence: CASRRTGQEANYGYTF. The DNA of the CDR3 is TGTGCCAGCCGACGAACAGGACAGGAGGCGAACTATGGCTACACCTTC.

This clonotype was detected ten times or more. The chain uses TRBV7-2 and TRBJ1-5; D unresolved. This CDR3 spans 16 amino acids. The germline gives CDR1 SGHTA, CDR2 FQGNSA. V was trimmed by 2 bases and J by 1 base, leaving 12 bases between them. The CDR3 DNA follows: TGTGCCAGCAGCTTAAGTCTGGCCGGCAGCAATCAGCCCCAGCATTTT. Its translation: CASSLSLAGSNQPQHF.

The gene calls are TRBV6-4 and TRBJ1-2, with TRBD1 matching over 7 bases. V shed 7 bases and J 3 bases; nucleotides not matched to a gene: 14. This CDR3 has 16 amino acids. Per germline, CDR1 MRHNA and CDR2 SNTAGT. This CDR3 is CASTPARQGRYYGYTF. As DNA, the CDR3 is TGTGCCAGCACCCCGGCCCGACAGGGCAGATACTATGGCTACACCTTC.

This clonotype was recorded many times. The J gene is TRBJ2-7, the V gene TRBV7-2; D may be TRBD1 (6 bases). Trimming stripped 1 base from V and 1 base from J, with 11 bases between. CDR3 length: 15 residues. CDR1 and CDR2 from the germline V gene are SGHTA and FQGNSA. This chain's CDR3 is CASSLGSRGSYEQYF. The CDR3 DNA follows: TGTGCCAGCAGCTTAGGTAGCAGGGGATCCTACGAGCAGTACTTC.

This clonotype occurred a few times. A read error may produce the germline difference seen at one junction end. The genes are TRBV24-1 and TRBJ1-2; the D is unclear. The CDR3 sequence is 15 residues long. Germline V gene data show CDR1 as KGHDR and CDR2 as SFDVKD. The CDR3 DNA reads as TGTGCCACCGTCGAACAAGGCTCCTATGGTTATGACTACACCTTC. Translation gives CATVEQGSYGYDYTF.

This clonotype was detected many times. The chain couples TRBV6-2 or TRBV6-3 to TRBJ1-1; TRBD1 matches at 7 bases. Germline V lookup: CDR1 MNHEY, CDR2 SVGEGT. J was trimmed by 6 bases and V by 11 bases; bases with no gene match: 6. The length of the CDR3 is 11 residues. CDR3 residues: CAVEGGPEAFF. In DNA, the CDR3 is TGTGCCGTGGAAGGGGGCCCTGAAGCTTTCTTT.

This sequence joins TRBV19 and TRBJ1-5; weak D call: TRBD1 (6 bases). The germline V gene encodes CDR1 LNHDA and CDR2 SQIVND (reference sequence). The CDR3 runs 15 residues. V gave up 5 bases and J gave up 6 bases, with 17 bases separating them. The CDR3 nucleotides read TGTGCCAGTAGTCGCAACCAGGGGTCTGCTCAGCCCCAGCATTTT. Translation gives CASSRNQGSAQPQHF.

The chain carries TRBV20-1 and TRBJ2-2; weak D call: TRBD1 (5 bases). The CDR3 spans 16 residues. Germline V gene data show CDR1 as DFQATT and CDR2 as SNEGSKA (reference sequence). Trimming left V 0 bases short and J 7 bases short, with 18 bases between. The CDR3 DNA reads TGCAGTGCTAGAGAAGGTCGCAGGGCGCTCGGCGGGGAGCTGTTTTTT. Residues: CSAREGRRALGGELFF.

This chain joins TRBV12-3 or TRBV12-4 and TRBJ1-3, with D perhaps matching TRBD1 (5 bases). Deletions cut 3 bases from V and 0 bases from J, with 15 bases between. The CDR3 has 17 amino acids. Here the CDR3 reads CASSLGNRGGSGNTIYF. CDR3 sequence (DNA): TGTGCCAGCAGTTTGGGAAATCGGGGGGGCTCTGGAAACACCATATATTTT.

This clonotype was picked up many times. The chain couples TRBV7-8 to TRBJ2-5; 11 bases agree with TRBD2. CDR1 SGHVS and CDR2 FQNEAQ come from the germline V gene. The CDR3 loop spans 15 amino acids. The ends lost 5 bases at V and 5 bases at J; junction bases unmatched: 7. The CDR3 DNA follows: TGTGCCAGCAGCCTACTAGCGGGGGACCGGGAGACCCAGTACTTC. The encoded protein is CASSLLAGDRETQYF.

This clonotype was seen at least ten times. This sequence joins TRBV5-1 and TRBJ1-1; TRBD1 is a possible D gene (5 bases). Germline V gene data show CDR1 as SGHRS and CDR2 as YFSETQ. There are 12 residues in the CDR3. V lost 4 bases to trimming and J lost 7 bases, with 11 bases between them. The CDR3 region is CASSTGDREAFF. The CDR3 nucleotides read TGCGCCAGCAGCACCGGGGACCGTGAAGCTTTCTTT.

This clonotype was observed a single time. The chain combines TRBV2 with TRBJ1-5; 8 bases match TRBD1. Germline trimming cut 6 bases from V and 4 bases from J; bases unmatched to any gene: 8. The CDR3 loop spans 15 amino acids. Germline V gives CDR1 SNHLY, CDR2 FYNNEI. The CDR3 DNA reads as TGTGCCAGCAGCGGGCGGACAGGGACGAATCAGCCCCAGCATTTT. Translated: CASSGRTGTNQPQHF.

This clonotype was detected once. A single base separates this from a much larger clone, so it may be a read error. The gene calls are TRBV6-1 and TRBJ1-1, with 7 bases matching TRBD1. Trimming removed 10 bases from V and 3 bases from J; junction bases left unmatched: 11. Per the germline V gene, CDR1 is MNHNS and CDR2 is SASEGT. The CDR3 loop spans 14 amino acids. The CDR3 region has the DNA TGTGCCATCAGGGGGGACGGTTTCGACACTGAAGCTTTCTTT. This translates into CAIRGDGFDTEAFF.

The rearrangement joins TRBV27 to TRBJ2-5; weak D call: TRBD2 (6 bases). V shed 7 bases and J shed 6 bases, with 18 bases lying between them. Germline CDR1 MNHEY, CDR2 SMNVEV (reference sequence). The CDR3 has 14 residues. The CDR3 nucleotides read TGTGCCAGCACCGCCGGTGGGGGGAGGAAGACCCAGTACTTC. Translating it yields CASTAGGGRKTQYF.

The sample holds a few counts of this clonotype. V gene TRBV28 combines with J gene TRBJ1-1, with D maybe TRBD1 (5 bases). Germline V lookup: CDR1 MDHEN, CDR2 SYDVKM. This CDR3 region has 11 residues. Trimming shortened V by 10 bases and J by 7 bases, and 13 bases separated the two germline ends. As DNA, the CDR3 is TGTGCCACCAGGGCTTTGGGTGAAGCTTTCTTT. Translated: CATRALGEAFF.

Ten or more counts support this clonotype. The V call is TRBV20-1, the J call TRBJ2-5, with 12 bases aligning to TRBD2. The CDR3 is 15 residues long. From germline, CDR1 is DFQATT and CDR2 SNEGSKA (reference sequence). The V segment lost 3 bases and the J segment 7 bases; nucleotides outside the gene matches: 9. The chain's CDR3 is CSASVGLAGWGTQYF. CDR3 bases: TGCAGTGCTAGCGTCGGACTAGCGGGGTGGGGGACCCAGTACTTC.